The 12 T cell receptor beta chains listed next were all sequenced from one sample in a study of blood T cell repertoires in COVID-19. Produced via immunoSEQ multiplex PCR; TCRdb's table is partial and in-frame only. The data contain 110,000 or so clones, 75% to 90% of them seen just once; the ten biggest clones take up about 8.1%. Sequencing was done on a sample of peripheral blood. The receptor set was obtained from a woman between 35 and 50 years old with acute or convalescent COVID-19.

The V gene is TRBV5-1, the J gene TRBJ1-1; 7 nucleotides match TRBD1. The CDR3 runs 14 residues. J gave up 1 base and V 6 bases, and 6 bases lay outside the gene matches. Per the germline V gene, CDR1 is SGHRS and CDR2 is YFSETQ. The CDR3 protein is CASNAGTANTEAFF. For the CDR3, the DNA is TGCGCCAGCAACGCCGGGACAGCGAACACTGAAGCTTTCTTT.

In this sample, this clone turned up once. V gene TRBV6-2 or TRBV6-3 combines with J gene TRBJ1-5; no firm D call. Germline lookup yields CDR1 MNHEY and CDR2 SVGEGT. Trimming stripped 5 bases from V and 5 bases from J, with 7 bases between. The CDR3 covers 12 residues. This CDR3 reads CASSDTYQPQHF. The CDR3, as DNA: TGTGCCAGCAGTGACACTTATCAGCCCCAGCATTTT.

This clone appeared a few times. The chain has TRBV5-1 and TRBJ2-1, with a weak D call TRBD1 (7 bases). V was trimmed by 0 bases and J by 3 bases, leaving 19 bases between them. Germline V CDR1 and CDR2: SGHRS, YFSETQ. There are 18 residues in the CDR3. CDR3 region: CASSLETEGAWDYNEQFF. DNA for the CDR3: TGCGCCAGCAGCTTGGAGACGGAGGGGGCCTGGGACTACAATGAGCAGTTCTTC.

CDR3 loop: CASSPLRQGTGNTIYF. The CDR3 nucleotides are TGTGCCAGCTCACCCTTGAGACAGGGGACCGGCAACACCATATATTTT. The V call is TRBV18, the J call TRBJ1-3, with 8 positions matching TRBD1. With 3 bases clipped from V and 7 bases from J, the junction kept 11 bases outside the gene matches. The CDR3 is 16 residues long. Germline V gives CDR1 KGHSH, CDR2 LQKENI.

CDR3 region: CASSSRDSSNQPQHF. The DNA for the CDR3 is TGTGCCAGCAGCTCCAGGGACAGCTCCAATCAGCCCCAGCATTTT. The genes are TRBV7-9 and TRBJ1-5; 7 nucleotides agree with TRBD1. In germline, CDR1 is SEHNR, CDR2 FQNEAQ (reference sequence). CDR3 length: 15 amino acids. V lost 4 bases to trimming and J lost 3 bases; unmatched junction nucleotides: 6. Complete variable domain (other parts from reference TRBV7-9 and TRBJ1-5): DTGVSQNPRHKITKRGQNVTFRCDPISEHNRLYWYRQTLGQGPEFLTYFQNEAQLEKSRLLSDRFSAERPKGSFSTLEIQRTEQGDSAMYLCASSSRDSSNQPQHFGDGTRLSIL.

The chain uses TRBV2 and TRBJ1-5; TRBD1 agrees at 10 bases. Germline lookup yields CDR1 SNHLY and CDR2 FYNNEI. V was clipped by 6 bases and J by 5 bases; unmatched bases: 10. The CDR3 contains 16 residues. CDR3 sequence (DNA): TGTGCCAGCAGGAAAGTTTCCGGGACAGGGGATCAGCCCCAGCATTTT. As protein: CASRKVSGTGDQPQHF.

The V gene is TRBV14, the J gene TRBJ2-1, with TRBD2 identical over 14 bases. This CDR3 is 19 amino acids long. The germline CDR1 and CDR2 sequences are SGHDN and FVKESK. The J segment lost 8 bases and the V segment lost 0 bases, leaving 12 bases of the junction unmatched. CDR3 protein: CASSQERIKGLAGVDEQFF. CDR3 bases: TGTGCCAGCAGCCAAGAGAGGATTAAGGGACTAGCGGGGGTCGATGAGCAGTTCTTC.

The rearrangement joins TRBV3-1 (or the pseudogene TRBV3-2) to TRBJ1-6; 8 nucleotides line up with TRBD1. This CDR3 has 14 residues. Germline V gives CDR1 LGHDT, CDR2 YNNKEL (reference sequence). V gave up 4 bases and J gave up 9 bases; unmatched junction bases: 5. The CDR3 coding sequence is TGTGCCAGCAGCCTGACAGGGGAGGGTTCACCCCTCCACTTT. The encoded protein is CASSLTGEGSPLHF.

The chain carries TRBV5-8 and TRBJ1-5, with D perhaps matching TRBD1 (5 bases). Trimming cost V 3 bases and J 0 bases, with 13 bases left between them. In germline, CDR1 is SGHTS, CDR2 YDEGEE. The CDR3 extends over 16 amino acids. CDR3 amino acids: CASSYYRSYSNQPQHF. The CDR3 nucleotides read TGTGCCAGCAGCTACTACAGGAGCTATAGCAATCAGCCCCAGCATTTT.

V is TRBV5-1 and J is TRBJ2-7, with 8 nucleotides matching TRBD2. The CDR3 extends over 16 amino acids. Germline CDR1 reads SGHRS; CDR2 reads YFSETQ. After removal of 0 bases from V and 2 bases from J, the junction contained 7 bases not matched to a gene. CDR3 nucleotide sequence: TGCGCCAGCAGCTTGGATATGCGGGGGGCCCCCTACGAGCAGTACTTC. Amino acid sequence: CASSLDMRGAPYEQYF.

In this sample, this clone turned up once. The chain uses TRBV5-1 and TRBJ1-2, with 7 bases that match TRBD1. This CDR3 comprises 15 residues. The germline gives CDR1 SGHRS, CDR2 YFSETQ. J lost 8 bases, V lost 1 base, and 11 bases had no gene match. The CDR3 loop reads CASSLQGRGNGGYTF. The DNA of the CDR3 is TGCGCCAGCAGCTTGCAGGGCAGGGGGAATGGCGGCTACACCTTC.

This chain joins TRBV6-5 and TRBJ2-7, with 10 bases matching TRBD1. With V trimmed by 0 bases and J by 7 bases, 9 bases remained unmatched. In germline, CDR1 is MNHEY, CDR2 SVGAGI. The CDR3 spans 16 residues. The DNA of the CDR3 is TGTGCCAGCAGTTACTCAGCAGGACAGGGGGTCGAGGAGCAGTACTTC. This gives the protein CASSYSAGQGVEEQYF.